This TCR beta chain was sequenced during a study of cytomegalovirus exposure and HLA in healthy donors. Findings of the study overall: Using a false discovery rate of 0.05, a later analysis showed that fewer than 20,000 TCR beta sequences were associated with HLA alleles. Later examination showed HLA-associated TCR beta chains had greater clonal expansion than equally common others.

V trimming: 5 bases; J trimming: 4 bases; junction bases outside the gene matches: 8. The CDR3 runs 16 residues. Germline V gene lookup returns CDR1 MNHEY and CDR2 SMNVEV (reference sequence). Details on this clone: The antigen remains undetermined.

60 Vbeta and 13 Jbeta primers were used in PCR. Clones were read by immunoSEQ multiplex PCR, and TCRdb kept only the in-frame ones, dropping some. The sample gives 150,000 to 170,000 clones, 65% to 85% of which show up once; 2.8% is in the top ten. The sequence came from a man younger than 30 in good health and CMV-seronegative. This rearrangement joins TRBV27 to TRBJ1-5, with 10 bases that match TRBD1. The sequenced sample consisted of PBMCs. DNA for the CDR3: TGTGCCAGCAGTCCTAGCGGACAGGGGGAAAATCAGCCCCAGCATTTT. It encodes CASSPSGQGENQPQHF.